Listed here is a single T cell receptor beta chain. Its specificity is not known. One end of the junction does not line up with germline, which may come from a read error. Germline CDR1 SGHRS, CDR2 YFSETQ. The length of the CDR3 is 15 residues. TCRdb processed the RT-PCR reads anew with MiXCR; each CDR3 protein has one entry. The data show approximately 200,000 distinct CDR3 sequences, with over 13% seen just once and roughly 24% held by the top ten. This specimen belongs to a study of response to subunit inactivated influenza vaccine. Study outcomes and limitations: A suggestion made by the authors is that each seasonal influenza vaccination recruits few new T cells.

The sample was CD8+ T cells sorted from PBMCs, taken around 5 days after vaccination. This chain links TRBV5-1 with TRBJ1-1, with TRBD1 matching 8 bases. The clonotype originates from a middle-aged man who received an inactivated influenza vaccine. CDR3 bases: TGCGCCAGCAGCTTGACACCCGGACAGGGATGTGAAGGTTTCTTT. Translation gives CASSLTPGQGCEGFF. Full variable domain (outside the CDR3, taken from reference TRBV5-1 and TRBJ1-1): KAGVTQTPRYLIKTRGQQVTLSCSPISGHRSVSWYQQTPGQGLQFLFEYFSETQRNKGNFPGRFSGRQFSNSRSEMNVSTLELGDSALYLCASSLTPGQGCEGFFGQGTRLTVV.